Below, one TCR beta chain is given with its context. Germline CDR1 is MDHEN and CDR2 is SYDVKM. Trimming stripped 1 base from V and 8 bases from J, with 11 bases between. The CDR3 sequence is 13 residues long. These data belong to a study of shared clonotypes between healthy human individuals. Deep-level assay runs were performed. Measured with immunoSEQ multiplex PCR; TCRdb has only the in-frame clones, and not every one. The data show more than 1.2 million clones, with 97% to 99% seen just once and under 0.45% held by the top ten. Sequenced: naive CD4+ T cells sorted from blood. Subset specified: CD45RA+ positively selected. The chain has TRBV28 and TRBJ1-2; TRBD1 might be the D (6 bases). This receptor was identified in a young man in good health. CDR3 amino acids: CASSLYRAGGYTF. CDR3 bases: TGTGCCAGCAGTTTATACAGGGCGGGAGGCTACACCTTC.